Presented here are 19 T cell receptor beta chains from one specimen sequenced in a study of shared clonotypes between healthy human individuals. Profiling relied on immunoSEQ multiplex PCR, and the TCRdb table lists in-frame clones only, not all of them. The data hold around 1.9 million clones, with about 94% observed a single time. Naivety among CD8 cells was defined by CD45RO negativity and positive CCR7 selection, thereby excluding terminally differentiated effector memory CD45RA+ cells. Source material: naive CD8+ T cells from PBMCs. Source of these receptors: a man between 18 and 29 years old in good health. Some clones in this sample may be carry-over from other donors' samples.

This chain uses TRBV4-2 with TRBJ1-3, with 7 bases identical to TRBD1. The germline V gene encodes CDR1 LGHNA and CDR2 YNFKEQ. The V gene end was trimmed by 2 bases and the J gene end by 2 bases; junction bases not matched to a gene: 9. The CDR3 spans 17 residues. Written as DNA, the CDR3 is TGTGCCAGCAGCCAAACTTTACAGGGGTCCACTGGAAACACCATATATTTT. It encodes CASSQTLQGSTGNTIYF.

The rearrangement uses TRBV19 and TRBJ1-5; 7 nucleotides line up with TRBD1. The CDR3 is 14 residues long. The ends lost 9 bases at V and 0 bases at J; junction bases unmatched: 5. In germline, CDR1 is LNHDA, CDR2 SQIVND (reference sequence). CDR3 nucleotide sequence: TGTGCCAGCCTAGGGGGCTATAGCAATCAGCCCCAGCATTTT. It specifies CASLGGYSNQPQHF. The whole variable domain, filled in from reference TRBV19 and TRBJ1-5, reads DGGITQSPKYLFRKEGQNVTLSCEQNLNHDAMYWYRQDPGQGLRLIYYSQIVNDFQKGDIAEGYSVSREKKESFPLTVTSAQKNPTAFYLCASLGGYSNQPQHFGDGTRLSIL.

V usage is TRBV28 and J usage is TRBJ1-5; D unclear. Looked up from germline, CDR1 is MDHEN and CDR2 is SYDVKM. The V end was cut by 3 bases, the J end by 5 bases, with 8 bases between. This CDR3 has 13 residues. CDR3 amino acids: CASSFGVDQPQHF. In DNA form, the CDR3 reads TGTGCCAGCAGTTTTGGGGTGGATCAGCCCCAGCATTTT.

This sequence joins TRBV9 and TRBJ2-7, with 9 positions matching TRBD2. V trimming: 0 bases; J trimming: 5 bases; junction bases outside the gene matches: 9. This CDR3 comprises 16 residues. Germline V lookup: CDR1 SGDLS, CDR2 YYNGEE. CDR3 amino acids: CASSVGKAGGRDEQYF. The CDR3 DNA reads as TGTGCCAGCAGCGTAGGAAAAGCGGGAGGACGGGACGAGCAGTACTTC.

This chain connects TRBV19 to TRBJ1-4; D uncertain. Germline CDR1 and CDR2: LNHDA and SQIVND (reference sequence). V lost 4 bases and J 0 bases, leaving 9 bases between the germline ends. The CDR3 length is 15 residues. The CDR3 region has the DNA TGTGCCAGTAGTACCAGACCCGCAACTAATGAAAAACTGTTTTTT. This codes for CASSTRPATNEKLFF.

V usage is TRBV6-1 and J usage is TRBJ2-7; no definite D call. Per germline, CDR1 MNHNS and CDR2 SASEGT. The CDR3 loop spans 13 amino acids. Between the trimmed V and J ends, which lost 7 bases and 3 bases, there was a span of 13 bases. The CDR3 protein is CASTEHFFYEQYF. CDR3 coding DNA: TGTGCCAGCACCGAACACTTCTTCTACGAGCAGTACTTC.

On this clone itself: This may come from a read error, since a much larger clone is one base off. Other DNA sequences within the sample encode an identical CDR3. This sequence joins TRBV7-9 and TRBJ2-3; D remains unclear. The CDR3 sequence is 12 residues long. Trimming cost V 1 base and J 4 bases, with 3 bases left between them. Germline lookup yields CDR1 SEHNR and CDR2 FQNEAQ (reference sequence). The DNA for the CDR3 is TGTGCCAGCAGCTTAGGGGCAGATACGCAGTATTTT. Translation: CASSLGADTQYF.

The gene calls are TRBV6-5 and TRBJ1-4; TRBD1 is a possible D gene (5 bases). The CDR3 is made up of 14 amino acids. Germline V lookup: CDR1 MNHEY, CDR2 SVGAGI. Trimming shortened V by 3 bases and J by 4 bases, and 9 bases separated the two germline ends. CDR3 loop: CASSYGADNEKLFF. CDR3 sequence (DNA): TGTGCCAGCAGTTATGGGGCGGATAATGAAAAACTGTTTTTT.

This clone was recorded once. The CDR3 sequence: CASSLGAIRGRRHTEAFF. For the CDR3, the DNA is TGCGCCAGCAGCTTGGGGGCAATCAGGGGGCGGCGGCACACTGAAGCTTTCTTT. V is TRBV5-1 and J is TRBJ1-1, with 8 nucleotides matching TRBD1. The germline V gene has CDR1 SGHRS and CDR2 YFSETQ. There are 18 residues in the CDR3. After removal of 0 bases from V and 3 bases from J, the junction contained 13 bases not matched to a gene.

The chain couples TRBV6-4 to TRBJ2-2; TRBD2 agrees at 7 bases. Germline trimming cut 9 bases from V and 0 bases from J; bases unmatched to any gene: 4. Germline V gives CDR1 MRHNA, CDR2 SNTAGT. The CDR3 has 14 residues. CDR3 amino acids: CASSLATNTGELFF. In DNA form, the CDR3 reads TGTGCCAGTTCACTAGCGACGAACACCGGGGAGCTGTTTTTT.

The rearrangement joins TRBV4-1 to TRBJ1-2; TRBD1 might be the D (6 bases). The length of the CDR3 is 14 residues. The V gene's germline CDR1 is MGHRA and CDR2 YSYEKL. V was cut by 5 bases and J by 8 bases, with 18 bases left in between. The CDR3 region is CASSSGGGLLGYTF. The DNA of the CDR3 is TGCGCCAGCAGCTCCGGGGGGGGGCTGTTGGGCTACACCTTC.

In nucleotides, the CDR3 is TGTGCCAGCAGCCAAAGGGGCGGGAGTAATGAGCAGTTCTTC. Amino acids: CASSQRGGSNEQFF. This chain connects TRBV7-8 to TRBJ2-1; 7 bases agree with TRBD2. Germline lookup yields CDR1 SGHVS and CDR2 FQNEAQ. This CDR3 has 14 amino acids. Germline trimming cut 5 bases from V and 7 bases from J; bases unmatched to any gene: 8.

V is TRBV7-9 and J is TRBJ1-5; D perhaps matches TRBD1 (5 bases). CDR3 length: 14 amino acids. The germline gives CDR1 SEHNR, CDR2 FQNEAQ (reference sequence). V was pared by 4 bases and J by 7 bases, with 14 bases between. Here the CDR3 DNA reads TGTGCCAGCAGCTCGGGGGGACGCGGGCAGCCCCAGCATTTT. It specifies CASSSGGRGQPQHF.

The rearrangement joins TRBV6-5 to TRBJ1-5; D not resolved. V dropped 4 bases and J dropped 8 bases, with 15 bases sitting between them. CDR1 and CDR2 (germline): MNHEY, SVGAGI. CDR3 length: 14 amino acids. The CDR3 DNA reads TGTGCCAGCAGTTTCGTCCCGTCTAAGGAGCCCCAGCATTTT. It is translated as CASSFVPSKEPQHF.

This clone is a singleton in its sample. CDR3 in amino acids: CASSGKTGNKFWDGYTF. DNA of the CDR3: TGTGCCAGTAGTGGGAAAACAGGAAACAAGTTCTGGGATGGCTACACCTTC. The chain combines TRBV19 with TRBJ1-2; D is possibly TRBD1 (5 bases). The CDR3 is 17 amino acids. Trimming pared 5 bases from V and 6 bases from J, leaving 25 bases between. Germline V gene lookup returns CDR1 LNHDA and CDR2 SQIVND (reference sequence).

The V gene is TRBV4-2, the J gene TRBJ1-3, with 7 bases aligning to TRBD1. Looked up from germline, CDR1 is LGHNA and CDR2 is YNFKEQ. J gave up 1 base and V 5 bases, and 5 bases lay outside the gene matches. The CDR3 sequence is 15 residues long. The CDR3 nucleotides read TGTGCCAGCAGCGAAGGGGGCTGGTCTGGAAACACCATATATTTT. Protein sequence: CASSEGGWSGNTIYF.

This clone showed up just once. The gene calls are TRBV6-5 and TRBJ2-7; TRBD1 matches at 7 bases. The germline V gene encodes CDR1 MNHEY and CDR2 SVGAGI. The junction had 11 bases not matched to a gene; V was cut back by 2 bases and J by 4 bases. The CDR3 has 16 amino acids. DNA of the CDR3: TGTGCCAGCAGTTACGACGACAGGGTTCCCAATTACGAGCAGTACTTC. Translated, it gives CASSYDDRVPNYEQYF.

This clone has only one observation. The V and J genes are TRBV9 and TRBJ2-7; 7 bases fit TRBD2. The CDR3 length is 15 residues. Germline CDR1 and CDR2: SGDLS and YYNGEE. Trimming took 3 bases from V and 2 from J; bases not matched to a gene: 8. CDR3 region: CASSAGSGVPYEQYF. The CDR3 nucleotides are TGTGCCAGCAGCGCGGGAAGCGGGGTCCCCTACGAGCAGTACTTC.

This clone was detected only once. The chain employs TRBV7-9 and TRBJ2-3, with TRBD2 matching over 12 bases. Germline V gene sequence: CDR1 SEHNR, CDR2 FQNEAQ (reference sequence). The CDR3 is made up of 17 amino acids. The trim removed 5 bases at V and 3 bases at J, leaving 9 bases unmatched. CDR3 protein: CASSATTSGRSTDTQYF. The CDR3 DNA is TGTGCCAGCAGCGCTACGACTAGCGGGAGATCGACAGATACGCAGTATTTT.